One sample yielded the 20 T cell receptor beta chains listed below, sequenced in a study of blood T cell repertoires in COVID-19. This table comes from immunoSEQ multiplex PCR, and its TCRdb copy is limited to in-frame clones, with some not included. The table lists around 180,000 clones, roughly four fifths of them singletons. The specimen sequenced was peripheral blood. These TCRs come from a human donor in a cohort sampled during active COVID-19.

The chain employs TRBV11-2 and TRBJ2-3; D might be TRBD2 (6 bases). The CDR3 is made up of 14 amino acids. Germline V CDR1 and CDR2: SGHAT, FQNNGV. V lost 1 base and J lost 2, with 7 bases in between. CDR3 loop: CASSLGDFTDTQYF. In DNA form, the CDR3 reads TGTGCCAGCAGCTTAGGGGACTTCACAGATACGCAGTATTTT.

The CDR3 reads CASSVPYNSPLHF. DNA of the CDR3: TGTGCCAGCAGCGTACCGTATAATTCACCCCTCCACTTT. The chain couples TRBV9 to TRBJ1-6, with D unclear. V dropped 1 base and J dropped 4 bases, with 3 bases sitting between them. Looked up from germline, CDR1 is SGDLS and CDR2 is YYNGEE. This CDR3 comprises 13 residues.

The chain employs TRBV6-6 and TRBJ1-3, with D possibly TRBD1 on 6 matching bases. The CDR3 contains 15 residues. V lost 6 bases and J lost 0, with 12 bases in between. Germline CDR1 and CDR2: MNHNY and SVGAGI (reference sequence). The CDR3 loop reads CASSQGDNSGNTIYF. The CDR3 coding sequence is TGTGCCAGCAGCCAAGGGGACAACTCTGGAAACACCATATATTTT.

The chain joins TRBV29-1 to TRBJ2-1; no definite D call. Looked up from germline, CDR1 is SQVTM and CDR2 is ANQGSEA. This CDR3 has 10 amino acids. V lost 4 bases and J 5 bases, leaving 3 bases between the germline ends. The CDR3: CSVGDNEQFF. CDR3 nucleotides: TGCAGCGTTGGAGACAATGAGCAGTTCTTC.

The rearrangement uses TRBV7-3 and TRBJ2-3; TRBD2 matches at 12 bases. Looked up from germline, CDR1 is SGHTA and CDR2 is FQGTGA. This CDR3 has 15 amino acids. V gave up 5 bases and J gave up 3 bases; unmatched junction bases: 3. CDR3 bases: TGTGCCAGCAGCCCCGGGACTAGCGGGACAGATACGCAGTATTTT. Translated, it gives CASSPGTSGTDTQYF.

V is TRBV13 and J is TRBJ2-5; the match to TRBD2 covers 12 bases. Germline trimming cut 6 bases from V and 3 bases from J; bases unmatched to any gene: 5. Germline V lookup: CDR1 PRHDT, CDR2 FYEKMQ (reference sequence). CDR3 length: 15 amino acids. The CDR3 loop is CASSPLAGGKETQYF. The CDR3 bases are TGTGCCAGCAGTCCCCTAGCGGGGGGGAAAGAGACCCAGTACTTC.

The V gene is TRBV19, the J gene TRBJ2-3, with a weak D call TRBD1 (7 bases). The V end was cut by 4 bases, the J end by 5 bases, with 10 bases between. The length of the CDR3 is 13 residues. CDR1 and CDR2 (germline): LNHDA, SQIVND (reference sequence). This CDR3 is CASSTRGVDTQYF. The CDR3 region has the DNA TGTGCCAGTAGTACCAGGGGGGTAGATACGCAGTATTTT.

The CDR3 DNA reads TGCAGCGTTGAAAGGGGGCGCAACTATGGCTACACCTTC. Translation gives CSVERGRNYGYTF. The gene calls are TRBV29-1 and TRBJ1-2; 7 bases are a match to TRBD1. V lost 2 bases to trimming and J lost 2 bases; unmatched junction nucleotides: 2. Germline-derived CDR1 and CDR2 are SQVTM and ANQGSEA. This CDR3 has 13 amino acids.

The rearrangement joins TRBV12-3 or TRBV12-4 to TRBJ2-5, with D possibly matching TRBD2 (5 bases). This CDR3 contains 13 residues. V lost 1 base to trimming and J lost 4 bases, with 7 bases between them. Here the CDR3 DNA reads TGTGCCAGCAGTTTAGGGGGAGTAGAGACCCAGTACTTC. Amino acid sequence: CASSLGGVETQYF.

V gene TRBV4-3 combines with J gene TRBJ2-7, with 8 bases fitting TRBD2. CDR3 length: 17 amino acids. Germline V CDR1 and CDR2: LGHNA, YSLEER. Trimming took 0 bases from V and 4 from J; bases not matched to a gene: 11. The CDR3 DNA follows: TGCGCCAGCAGCCAAGAGGTTTCGAGCGGGAGAATGTACGAGCAGTACTTC. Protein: CASSQEVSSGRMYEQYF.

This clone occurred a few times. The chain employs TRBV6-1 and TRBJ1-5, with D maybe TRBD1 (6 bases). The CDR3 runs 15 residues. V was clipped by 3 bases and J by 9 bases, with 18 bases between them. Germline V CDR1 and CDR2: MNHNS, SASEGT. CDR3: CASSERTASLRPQHF. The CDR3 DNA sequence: TGTGCCAGCAGTGAGCGGACAGCCTCTCTGAGGCCCCAGCATTTT.

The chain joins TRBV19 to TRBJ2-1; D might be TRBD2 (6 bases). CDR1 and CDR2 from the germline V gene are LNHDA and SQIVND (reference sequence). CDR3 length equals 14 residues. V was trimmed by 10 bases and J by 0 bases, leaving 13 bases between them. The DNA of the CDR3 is TGTGCCACCTCGTTGGAGGGCTCCTACAATGAGCAGTTCTTC. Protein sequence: CATSLEGSYNEQFF.

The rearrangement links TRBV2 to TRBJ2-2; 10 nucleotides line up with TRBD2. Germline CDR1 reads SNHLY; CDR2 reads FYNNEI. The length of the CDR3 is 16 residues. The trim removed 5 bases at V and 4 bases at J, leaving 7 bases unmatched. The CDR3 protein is CASSLRTSGFTGELFF. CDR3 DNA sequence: TGTGCCAGCAGTCTTCGGACTAGCGGTTTCACCGGGGAGCTGTTTTTT.

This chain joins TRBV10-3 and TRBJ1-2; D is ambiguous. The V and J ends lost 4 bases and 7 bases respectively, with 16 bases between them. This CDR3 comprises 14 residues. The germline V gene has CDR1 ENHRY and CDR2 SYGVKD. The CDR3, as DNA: TGTGCCATCAGTGGGCAGGAGGCCTATGGTGGCTACACCTTC. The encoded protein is CAISGQEAYGGYTF.

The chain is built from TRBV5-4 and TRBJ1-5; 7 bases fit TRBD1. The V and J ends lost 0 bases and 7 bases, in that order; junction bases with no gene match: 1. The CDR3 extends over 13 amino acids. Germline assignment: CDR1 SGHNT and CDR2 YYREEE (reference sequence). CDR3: CASSLGQGQPQHF. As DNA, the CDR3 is TGTGCCAGCAGCTTGGGACAGGGCCAGCCCCAGCATTTT.

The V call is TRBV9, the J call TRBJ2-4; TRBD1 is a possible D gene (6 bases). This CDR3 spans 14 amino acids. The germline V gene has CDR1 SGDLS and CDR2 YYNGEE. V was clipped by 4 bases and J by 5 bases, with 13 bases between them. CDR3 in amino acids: CASSPSGDQNIQYF. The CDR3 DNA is TGTGCCAGCAGCCCTTCAGGGGACCAAAACATTCAGTACTTC.

The CDR3 nucleotides read TGTGCCAGCAGTTACAGGACAGGGGCCTACGAGCAGTACTTC. The encoded protein is CASSYRTGAYEQYF. V and J are TRBV6-2 or TRBV6-3 and TRBJ2-7; 9 bases align to TRBD1. After removal of 2 bases from V and 2 bases from J, the junction contained 1 base not matched to a gene. This CDR3 comprises 14 residues. From germline, CDR1 is MNHEY and CDR2 SVGEGT.

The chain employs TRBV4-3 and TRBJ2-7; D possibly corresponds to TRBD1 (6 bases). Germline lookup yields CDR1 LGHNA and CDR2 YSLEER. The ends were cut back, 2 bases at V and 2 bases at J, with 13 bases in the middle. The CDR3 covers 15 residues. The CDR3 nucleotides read TGCGCCAGCAGCCAACTCACAGGGTCCCCCTACGAGCAGTACTTC. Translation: CASSQLTGSPYEQYF.

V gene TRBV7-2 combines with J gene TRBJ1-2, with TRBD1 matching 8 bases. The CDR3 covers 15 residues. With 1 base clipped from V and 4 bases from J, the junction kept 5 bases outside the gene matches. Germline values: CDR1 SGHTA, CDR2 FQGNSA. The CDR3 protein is CASSLGETGVYGYTF. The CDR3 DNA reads TGTGCCAGCAGCTTAGGCGAGACAGGGGTCTATGGCTACACCTTC.

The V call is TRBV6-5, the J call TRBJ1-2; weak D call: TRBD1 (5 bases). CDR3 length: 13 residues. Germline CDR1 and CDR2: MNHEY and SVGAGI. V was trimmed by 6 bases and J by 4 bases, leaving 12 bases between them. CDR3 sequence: CASRETDSYGYTF. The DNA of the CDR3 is TGTGCCAGCAGGGAGACAGATAGCTATGGCTACACCTTC.